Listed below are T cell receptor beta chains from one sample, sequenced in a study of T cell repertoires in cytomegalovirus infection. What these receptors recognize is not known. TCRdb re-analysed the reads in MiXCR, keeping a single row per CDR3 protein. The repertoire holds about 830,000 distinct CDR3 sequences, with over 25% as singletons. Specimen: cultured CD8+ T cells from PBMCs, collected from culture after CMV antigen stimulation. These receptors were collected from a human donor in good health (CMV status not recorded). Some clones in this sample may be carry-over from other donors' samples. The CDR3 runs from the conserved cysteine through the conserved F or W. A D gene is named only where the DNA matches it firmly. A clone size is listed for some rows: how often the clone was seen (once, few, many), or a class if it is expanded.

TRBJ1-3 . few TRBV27 TGTGCCAGCAGTTTAATCTTGGTCTCTGGAAACACCATATATTTT CASSLILVSGNTIYF
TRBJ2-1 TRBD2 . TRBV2 TGTGCCAGCAGTGAAGGTCAGCTAGCGGTCTATGAGCAGTTCTTC CASSEGQLAVYEQFF
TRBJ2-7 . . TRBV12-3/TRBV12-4 TGTGCCACCCAAAGGGGCTCCTACGAGCAGTACTTC CATQRGSYEQYF
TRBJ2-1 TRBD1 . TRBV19 TGTGCCAGTAGTAGTTCCGGGACAGGGTACAATGAGCGGTTCTTC CASSSSGTGYNERFF
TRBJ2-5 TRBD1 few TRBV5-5 TGTGCCAGCAGGGGACAGGCGCGCGAATCGGAGACCCAGTACTTC CASRGQARESETQYF
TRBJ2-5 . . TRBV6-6 TGTGCCAGCTGCGGATTCATAAAAGAGACCCAGTACTTC CASCGFIKETQYF
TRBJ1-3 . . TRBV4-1 TGCGCCAGCAGCCGATCAACAGGGACTGGAAACACCATATATTTT CASSRSTGTGNTIYF
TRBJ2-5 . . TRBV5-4 TGTGCCAGCAGCTACGCAGAGATTGATCCGACTCAACCTTTAGAGACCCAGTACTTC CASSYAEIDPTQPLETQYF
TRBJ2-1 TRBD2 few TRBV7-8 TGTGCCAGCAGCCCAAGAGGGAAAGGGAGGGATGAGCAGTTCTTC CASSPRGKGRDEQFF
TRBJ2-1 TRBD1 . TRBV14 TGTGCCAGCAGCCAACGAAGTGGACAGGGGTTCGGGAATGAGCAGTTCTTC CASSQRSGQGFGNEQFF
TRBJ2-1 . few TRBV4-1 TGCGCCAGCAGCCAAGCTGACCTTTATGAGCAGTTCTTC CASSQADLYEQFF
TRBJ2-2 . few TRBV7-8 TGTGCCAGCAGCCCTACTAGGCCCGGGGAGCTGTTTTTT CASSPTRPGELFF
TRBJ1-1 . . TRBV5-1 TGCGCCAGCAGCCTGATTTGGGGCACTGAAGCTTTCTTT CASSLIWGTEAFF
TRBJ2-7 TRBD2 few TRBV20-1 TGCAGTGCTAGAGATCAGCGGGGAATCGACTACGAGCAGTACTTC CSARDQRGIDYEQYF
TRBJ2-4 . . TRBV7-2 TGTGCCAGCAGCTTAAGCATACCCTTAGCCAAAAACATTCAGTACTTC CASSLSIPLAKNIQYF
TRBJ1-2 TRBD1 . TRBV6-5 TGTGCCAGCAGATTTTCTCCCCATCGGGGACAGGGGGATTTTAACTATGGCTACACCTTC CASRFSPHRGQGDFNYGYTF
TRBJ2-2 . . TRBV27 TGTGCCAGCAGTTTAATCAGTGTGAGGGTTGAGACCGGGGAGCTGTTTTTT CASSLISVRVETGELFF
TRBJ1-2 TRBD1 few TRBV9 TGTGCCAGCAGCGCTAATGCCGGACAGGGGGGCGGCTACACCTTC CASSANAGQGGGYTF
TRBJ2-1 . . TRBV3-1 TGTGCCAGCAGCCAAGGCTCGTTGTTATACAATGAGCAGTTCTTC CASSQGSLLYNEQFF
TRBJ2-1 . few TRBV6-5 TGTGCCAGCAGTTACTCACGAAGGGGCAATGAGCAGTTCTTC CASSYSRRGNEQFF
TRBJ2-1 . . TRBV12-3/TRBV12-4 TGTGCCAGCAGGTTACCCCAGCCGAGCTCCTACAATGAGCAGTTCTTC CASRLPQPSSYNEQFF
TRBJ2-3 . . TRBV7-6 TGTGCCAGCAGCTTAGCGTTCGTAGATACGCAGTATTTT CASSLAFVDTQYF
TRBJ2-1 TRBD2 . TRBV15 TGTGCCACCAGCAACCGGGGTAGCGGGGGCTCCACCTACAATGAGCAGTTCTTC CATSNRGSGGSTYNEQFF
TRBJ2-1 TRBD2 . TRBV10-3 TGTGCCATCAGTGAGGGACTAGCCGACTACAATGAGCAGTTCTTC CAISEGLADYNEQFF
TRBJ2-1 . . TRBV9 TGTGCCAGCAGCGTAGCTAGTCAGGGCTCCTACAATGAGCAGTTCTTC CASSVASQGSYNEQFF
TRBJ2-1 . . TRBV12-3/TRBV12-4 TGTGCCAGCAGTTTCGGAGACAGCTTCCCTGAGCAGTTCTTC CASSFGDSFPEQFF
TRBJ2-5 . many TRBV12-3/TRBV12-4 TGTGCCAGCAGTTTTGTACTGGGCGCGGAGGAGACCCAGTACTTC CASSFVLGAEETQYF
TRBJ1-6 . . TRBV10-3 TGTGCCATCAGTTACGACACAAATTCACCCCTCCACTTT CAISYDTNSPLHF
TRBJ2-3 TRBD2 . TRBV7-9 TGTGCCAGCAGCCCCGGGACTAGCTTGATCACAGATACGCAGTATTTT CASSPGTSLITDTQYF
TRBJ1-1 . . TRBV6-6 TGTGCCAGCAGCACCGTTCGCGGGTTAAACACTGAAGCTTTCTTT CASSTVRGLNTEAFF
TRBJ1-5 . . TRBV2 TGTGCCAGCAGTGAACAGTTCAGCAATCAGCCCCAGCATTTT CASSEQFSNQPQHF
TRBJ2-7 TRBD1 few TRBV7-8 TGTGCCAGCAGCTCCCTCCAGGGACAGGGAGGGTACGAGCAGTACTTC CASSSLQGQGGYEQYF
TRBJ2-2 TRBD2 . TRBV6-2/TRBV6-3 TGTGCCAGCAGTTACCCGGGACTAGCGCTTACCGGGGAGCTGTTTTTT CASSYPGLALTGELFF
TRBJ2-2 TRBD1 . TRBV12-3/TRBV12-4 TGTGCCAGCAGTTTCAGCGACAGGGCACCTACCGGGGAGCTGTTTTTT CASSFSDRAPTGELFF